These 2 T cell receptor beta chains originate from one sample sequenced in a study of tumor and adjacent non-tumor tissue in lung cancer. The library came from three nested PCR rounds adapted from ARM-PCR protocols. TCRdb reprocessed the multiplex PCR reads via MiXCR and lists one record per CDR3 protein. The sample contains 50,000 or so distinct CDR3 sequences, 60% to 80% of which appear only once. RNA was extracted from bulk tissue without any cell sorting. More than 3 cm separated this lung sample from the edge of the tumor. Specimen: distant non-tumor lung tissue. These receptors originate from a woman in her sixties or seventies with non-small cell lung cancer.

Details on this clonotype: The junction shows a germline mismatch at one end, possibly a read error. CDR3 sequence reads: CVSSYSAAGANALTF. CDR3 DNA sequence: TGTGTCAGCAGTTACTCGGCAGCTGGGGCCAACGCCCTGACTTTC. The gene calls are TRBV6-2 or TRBV6-3 and TRBJ2-6, with a weak D call TRBD1 (5 bases). Germline V gene lookup returns CDR1 MNHEY and CDR2 SVGEGT. The CDR3 consists of 15 residues.

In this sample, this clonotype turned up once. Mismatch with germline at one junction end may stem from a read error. CDR3 in amino acids: CASSPGLVTETHHF. Written as DNA, the CDR3 is TGCGCCAGCAGTCCGGGACTAGTTACGGAGACCCATCACTTC. The chain joins TRBV4-3 to TRBJ2-5, with 8 bases that match TRBD2. The CDR3 is 14 amino acids. Germline V gene data show CDR1 as LGHNA and CDR2 as YSLEER.